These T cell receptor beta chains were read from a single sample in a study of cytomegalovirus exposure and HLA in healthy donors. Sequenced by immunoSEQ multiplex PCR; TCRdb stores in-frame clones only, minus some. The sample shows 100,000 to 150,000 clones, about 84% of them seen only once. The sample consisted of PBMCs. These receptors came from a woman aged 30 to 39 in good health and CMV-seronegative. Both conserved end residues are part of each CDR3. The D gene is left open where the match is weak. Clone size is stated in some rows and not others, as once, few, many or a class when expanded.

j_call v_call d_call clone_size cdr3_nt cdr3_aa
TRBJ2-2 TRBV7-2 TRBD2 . TGTGCCAGCAGCACCCGGACTAGCTCGGACACCGGGGAGCTGTTTTTT CASSTRTSSDTGELFF
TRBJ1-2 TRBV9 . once TGTGCCAGCAGCGTAGCGGGGGGGGGAGTTAACTATGGCTACACCTTC CASSVAGGGVNYGYTF
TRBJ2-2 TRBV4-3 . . TGCGCCAGCAGCCAAGACAGGACAGCTAACACCGGGGAGCTGTTTTTT CASSQDRTANTGELFF
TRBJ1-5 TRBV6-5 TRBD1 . TGTGCCAGCAAAACAGGGGGGGGCAATCAGCCCCAGCATTTT CASKTGGGNQPQHF
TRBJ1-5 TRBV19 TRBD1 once TGTGCCAGTAGTATAGTCAGGGGACAGCGTTGGAGCAATCAGCCCCAGCATTTT CASSIVRGQRWSNQPQHF
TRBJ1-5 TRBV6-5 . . TGTGCCAGCAGACAGGGAATGGGCCAGCCCCAGCATTTT CASRQGMGQPQHF
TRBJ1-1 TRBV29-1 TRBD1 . TGCAGCGTTGATCTGATCGCCGGGACAGGGAACACTGAAGCTTTCTTT CSVDLIAGTGNTEAFF
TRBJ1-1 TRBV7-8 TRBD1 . TGTGCCAGCAGCTGGGACAGGAACACTGAAGCTTTCTTT CASSWDRNTEAFF
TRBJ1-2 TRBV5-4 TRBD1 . TGTGCCAGCAGCTTCACAGGGGGGCAAGGTGGCTACACCTTC CASSFTGGQGGYTF
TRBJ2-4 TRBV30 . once TGTGCCTGGGTTAATCCCCCCTTAGACAAAAACATTCAGTACTTC CAWVNPPLDKNIQYF
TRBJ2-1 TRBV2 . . TGTGCCAGCAGCTCGCAGAACAATGAGCAGTTCTTC CASSSQNNEQFF
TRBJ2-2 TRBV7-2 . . TGTGCCAGCAGCTTGAAACCGGGGGCGAACACCGGGGAGCTGTTTTTT CASSLKPGANTGELFF
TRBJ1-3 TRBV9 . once TGTGCCAGCAGCGTCCTACCTATCTCTGGAAACACCATATATTTT CASSVLPISGNTIYF
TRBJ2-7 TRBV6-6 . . TGTGCCAGCAGTTACTCCCCGGTTACGGTTTCCTACGAGCAGTACTTC CASSYSPVTVSYEQYF
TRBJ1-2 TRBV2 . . TGTGCCAGCAGTGACTCCAGGGTCTTGGACTATGGCTACACCTTC CASSDSRVLDYGYTF
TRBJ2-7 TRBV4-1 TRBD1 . TGCGCCAGCAGCTCTAACCGGGACAGGGGCCCCGAGCAGTACTTC CASSSNRDRGPEQYF